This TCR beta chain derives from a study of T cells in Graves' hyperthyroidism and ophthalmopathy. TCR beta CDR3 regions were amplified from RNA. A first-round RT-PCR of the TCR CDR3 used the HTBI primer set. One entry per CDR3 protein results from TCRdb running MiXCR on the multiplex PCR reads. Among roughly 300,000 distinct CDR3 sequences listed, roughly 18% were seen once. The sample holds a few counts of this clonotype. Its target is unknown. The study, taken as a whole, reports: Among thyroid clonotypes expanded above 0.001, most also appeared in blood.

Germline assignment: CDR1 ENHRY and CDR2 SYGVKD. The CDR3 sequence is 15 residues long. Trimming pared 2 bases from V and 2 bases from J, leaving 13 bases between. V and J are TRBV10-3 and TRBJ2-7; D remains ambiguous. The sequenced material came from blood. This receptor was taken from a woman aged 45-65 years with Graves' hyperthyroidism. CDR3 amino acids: CAISEGPDNAYEQYV. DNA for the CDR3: TGTGCCATCAGTGAGGGCCCGGATAACGCCTACGAGCAGTACGTC.